This TCR beta chain was identified during a study of blood T cell repertoires in COVID-19. Whole-study context: The samples span acute and convalescent COVID-19 from the United States, Italy and Spain.

The germline CDR1 and CDR2 sequences are LNHDA and SQIVND (reference sequence). J gave up 4 bases and V 3 bases, and 3 bases lay outside the gene matches. The length of the CDR3 is 14 residues. Here immunoSEQ multiplex PCR was the method, and the copy in TCRdb shows in-frame clones only, minus some. The sample has fewer than 80,000 clones, roughly 90% seen once. Sequences were obtained from peripheral blood. This clonotype was obtained from a woman aged 50 to 65 with active or convalescent COVID-19. The chain employs TRBV19 and TRBJ2-5; 9 bases match TRBD2. CDR3 nucleotide sequence: TGTGCCAGTAGTATCACACTAGCGGGAGAGACCCAGTACTTC. It yields the protein CASSITLAGETQYF.